This T cell receptor (beta chain) was documented in a study of OX40 agonist ivuxolimab in advanced cancers. Across the whole study: Given to patients was ivuxolimab, an agonistic anti-OX40 (CD134) antibody. Participants, about 83% male, averaged roughly 59 years of age, ranging from about 23 to 85.

Data came from immunoSEQ multiplex PCR; TCRdb stores just in-frame clones and leaves some out. The sample lists 70,000 to 80,000 clones; roughly nine tenths were seen once. V shed 5 bases, J shed 0 bases, and the junction held 4 bases outside the gene matches. This CDR3 has 16 amino acids. Germline V gene data show CDR1 as MNHNY and CDR2 as SVGAGI (reference sequence). The V call is TRBV6-6, the J call TRBJ2-1, with 10 nucleotides matching TRBD1. The sample here was CD4+ or CD8+ T cells sorted from blood, taken in a trial of the OX40 agonist ivuxolimab. The clonotype comes from an adult with an advanced solid tumor such as melanoma, head and neck, liver or kidney cancer. The CDR3 DNA reads TGTGCCAGCAGTGCCGGGACAGGGGACTCCTACAATGAGCAGTTCTTC. Its translation is CASSAGTGDSYNEQFF.